A selection of T cell receptor beta chains follows, all from one sample in a study of tumor-infiltrating lymphocytes in oesophageal squamous cell carcinoma. TCRdb reprocessed the PCR reads with MiXCR, giving one entry per CDR3 protein. In the table there are roughly 20,000 distinct CDR3 sequences, about 35% of which are singletons. Sequenced input: esophageal tumor tissue. These receptors all come from a male donor with esophageal squamous cell carcinoma. The conserved cysteine and the conserved F or W are not part of the CDR3 here.

v_gene: TRBV12-3/TRBV12-4
j_gene: NA
CDR3aa: ASSPLGGIHGYT

v_gene: TRBV10-3
j_gene: TRBJ2-2
CDR3aa: AISVSSSGRNTGELF

v_gene: TRBV11-2
j_gene: TRBJ2-5
CDR3aa: ASSFSGRETQY

v_gene: TRBV5-8
j_gene: TRBJ1-2
CDR3aa: ASSSGTGEAVYGYT

v_gene: TRBV11-2
j_gene: TRBJ1-1
CDR3aa: ASSLRQGLTLNTEAF

v_gene: TRBV7-9
j_gene: TRBJ2-3
CDR3aa: ASRALGTDTQY

v_gene: TRBV6-2/TRBV6-3
j_gene: TRBJ2-2
CDR3aa: ASRRIAGTTGELF

v_gene: TRBV10-1
j_gene: TRBJ1-4
CDR3aa: ASSEPPGGQNEKLF

v_gene: TRBV6-4
j_gene: TRBJ2-3
CDR3aa: ASSANLFTDTQY

v_gene: TRBV6-1
j_gene: TRBJ2-5
CDR3aa: ASSDAGGEETQY

v_gene: TRBV7-4
j_gene: NA
CDR3aa: ASSPPGTSGSYEQY

v_gene: TRBV7-3
j_gene: NA
CDR3aa: ASSLRAVQETQY

v_gene: TRBV7-9
j_gene: TRBJ2-5
CDR3aa: ASSSREWGQETQY

v_gene: TRBV27
j_gene: TRBJ2-7
CDR3aa: ASSPTSNYEQY

v_gene: TRBV6-1
j_gene: NA
CDR3aa: ASSVDTSSYNEQY

v_gene: TRBV11-1
j_gene: NA
CDR3aa: ASSSLRDYEQY